This T cell receptor beta chain was documented in a study of T cell changes during pregnancy in multiple sclerosis. Deletions cut 3 bases from V and 6 bases from J, with 11 bases between. The germline V gene has CDR1 GTSNPN and CDR2 SVGIG (reference sequence). CDR3 size: 12 residues. The table lists this clone with a few counts. Measured with immunoSEQ multiplex PCR; TCRdb has only the in-frame clones, and not every one. The sample carries about 100,000 clones, around 92% recorded once. This receptor was identified in a female donor with multiple sclerosis, enrolled in a pregnancy study. The J gene is TRBJ1-1, the V gene TRBV30; a weak D match, TRBD1 (5 bases). The source material was peripheral blood, sampled after pregnancy. CDR3 protein: CAWSPQGPEAFF. CDR3 coding DNA: TGTGCCTGGAGCCCTCAGGGCCCTGAAGCTTTCTTT.